A single T cell receptor beta chain is shown here with its context. Antigen specificity is unknown. The CDR3 has 15 amino acids. Per the germline V gene, CDR1 is KGHSH and CDR2 is LQKENI. The V segment lost 6 bases and the J segment 9 bases; nucleotides outside the gene matches: 11. This record comes from a study of T cell responses to AZD1222 COVID-19 vaccine. Study-level results: Possibly, clonal diversity was underestimated; donors were largely white British and included more females. Spike regions recognized by vaccine-associated CD4 TCRs spanned the protein, led by 160-218 and 743-854.

This table comes from immunoSEQ multiplex PCR, and its TCRdb copy is limited to in-frame clones, with some not included. The sample shows 110,000 or so clones, about 86% of them seen only once. The chain is built from TRBV18 and TRBJ1-6; 7 bases agree with TRBD1. The origin of this receptor is an adult who received the AZD1222 COVID-19 vaccine. The specimen comprised peripheral blood, sampled 28 days after the second AZD1222 dose. The CDR3 here is CASSLDRVGTSPLHF. The CDR3 DNA is TGTGCCAGCTCTTTAGACAGGGTCGGGACTTCACCCCTCCACTTT.